These 7 T cell receptor beta chains originate from one sample sequenced in a study of blood T cell repertoires in COVID-19. Profiled with immunoSEQ multiplex PCR; TCRdb holds only in-frame clones, not every one. The sample includes about 160,000 clones, approximately 80% of them seen just once. What was sequenced was PBMCs or T cells enriched from blood (not recorded which). The receptors derive from a man in his forties or fifties who had recovered from COVID-19.

The chain joins TRBV7-7 to TRBJ2-2; 13 nucleotides match TRBD2. V lost 3 bases and J lost 4; bases outside the gene matches: 2. This CDR3 is 16 amino acids long. In germline, CDR1 is SSHAT, CDR2 FNYEAQ (reference sequence). The CDR3 region is CASSLTSGGPTGELFF. The DNA of the CDR3 is TGTGCCAGCAGCTTGACTAGCGGGGGGCCCACCGGGGAGCTGTTTTTT.

The rearrangement joins TRBV30 to TRBJ2-3; 9 bases fit TRBD1. V gave up 5 bases and J gave up 0 bases; unmatched junction bases: 3. The CDR3 is made up of 14 amino acids. Germline CDR1 and CDR2: GTSNPN and SVGIG (reference sequence). The CDR3 protein is CAWGQGLSTDTQYF. In DNA form, the CDR3 reads TGTGCCTGGGGACAGGGGCTAAGCACAGATACGCAGTATTTT.

The genes are TRBV5-6 and TRBJ1-2; 8 nucleotides line up with TRBD1. The CDR3 consists of 14 residues. The V and J ends lost 0 bases and 4 bases, in that order; junction bases with no gene match: 2. CDR1 and CDR2 (germline): SGHDT, YYEEEE. The CDR3 here is CASSLGDRGYGYTF. CDR3 in DNA: TGTGCCAGCAGCTTGGGAGACAGGGGCTATGGCTACACCTTC.

The chain uses TRBV3-1 (or the pseudogene TRBV3-2) and TRBJ2-7; TRBD1 agrees at 8 bases. Germline V gene sequence: CDR1 LGHDT, CDR2 YNNKEL (reference sequence). This CDR3 spans 11 amino acids. Germline trimming cut 4 bases from V and 9 bases from J; bases unmatched to any gene: 2. The CDR3 DNA sequence: TGTGCCAGCAGCCGGGGGACAGGGCAGTACTTC. Translating it yields CASSRGTGQYF.

This clone was detected only once. V is TRBV24-1 and J is TRBJ1-4; TRBD1 aligns across 11 bases. J was trimmed by 7 bases and V by 1 base; bases with no gene match: 10. This CDR3 region has 18 residues. The V gene's germline CDR1 is KGHDR and CDR2 SFDVKD. DNA of the CDR3: TGTGCCACCAGTGATTTAGGCCGCCTGGGACAGGGGGTTGAAAAACTGTTTTTT. Its protein is CATSDLGRLGQGVEKLFF.

The count of this clone is one. This rearrangement joins TRBV5-6 to TRBJ1-1; 9 bases map to TRBD1. CDR1 and CDR2 (germline): SGHDT, YYEEEE. The junction had 4 bases not matched to a gene; V was cut back by 1 base and J by 3 bases. This CDR3 contains 15 residues. CDR3 coding DNA: TGTGCCAGCAGCTTGTACAGGGGGCGCGACACTGAAGCTTTCTTT. It specifies CASSLYRGRDTEAFF.

The chain couples TRBV15 to TRBJ1-2, with TRBD1 matching 7 bases. Trimming at V came to 5 bases and at J to 7 bases, leaving 16 bases not matched to a gene. This CDR3 region has 16 residues. Germline CDR1 and CDR2: LNHNV and YYDKDF (reference sequence). Written as DNA, the CDR3 is TGTGCCACCAGCCCAACAGACAAAGGGGGCCGGGGTGGCTACACCTTC. It specifies CATSPTDKGGRGGYTF.